This T cell receptor (beta chain) is from a study of graft-versus-host responses after intestinal transplantation. Overall study: Recipients obtained multivisceral, liver-intestinal, or isolated intestinal transplants. Anti-thymocyte globulin induction, then tacrolimus and steroids for around 3 years, went to all recipients. Broader study findings: Association was observed between peak circulating GvH clone levels and early post-transplant HvG declines.

Trimming removed 0 bases from V and 4 bases from J, with 17 bases in between. CDR3 length equals 17 residues. CDR1 and CDR2 (germline): SGHRS, YFSETQ. Using immunoSEQ multiplex PCR, the repertoire was profiled, and TCRdb retains in-frame clones only, with some absent. The sample shows fewer than 130,000 clones, about 94% of them seen only once. Turning to this clone: Its antigen is unknown.

The material sequenced was unstimulated CD8+ T cells sorted from spleen or lymph node cells, taken before intestinal transplant. This receptor was obtained from a human donor who received an intestinal transplant. The V gene is TRBV5-1, the J gene TRBJ1-3, with D possibly being TRBD1 (6 bases). The CDR3 sequence is CASSLERSTGPGNTIYF. The CDR3 nucleotides read TGCGCCAGCAGCTTGGAAAGATCTACAGGGCCCGGAAACACCATATATTTT. Filled out from reference TRBV5-1 and TRBJ1-3, the complete variable domain reads KAGVTQTPRYLIKTRGQQVTLSCSPISGHRSVSWYQQTPGQGLQFLFEYFSETQRNKGNFPGRFSGRQFSNSRSEMNVSTLELGDSALYLCASSLERSTGPGNTIYFGEGSWLTVV.